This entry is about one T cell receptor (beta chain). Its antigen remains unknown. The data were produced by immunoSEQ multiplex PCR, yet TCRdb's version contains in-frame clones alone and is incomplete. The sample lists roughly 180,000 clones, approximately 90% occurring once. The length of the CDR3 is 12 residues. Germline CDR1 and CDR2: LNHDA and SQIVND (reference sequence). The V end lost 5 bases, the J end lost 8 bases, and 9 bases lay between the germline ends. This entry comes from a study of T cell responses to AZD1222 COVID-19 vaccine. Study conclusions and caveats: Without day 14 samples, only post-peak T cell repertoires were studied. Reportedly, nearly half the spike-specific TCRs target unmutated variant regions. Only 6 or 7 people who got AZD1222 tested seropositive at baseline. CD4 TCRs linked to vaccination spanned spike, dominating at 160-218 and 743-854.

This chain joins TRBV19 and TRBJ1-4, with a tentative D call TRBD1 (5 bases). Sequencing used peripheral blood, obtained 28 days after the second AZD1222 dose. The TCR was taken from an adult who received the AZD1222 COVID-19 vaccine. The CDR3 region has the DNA TGTGCCAGTAGTCTTTGGGACGAAAAACTGTTTTTT. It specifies CASSLWDEKLFF.